This TCR beta chain was documented in a study of CD8 T cells in ankylosing spondylitis. Remarks on this clonotype: Its antigen is not identified.

Whole-study results and caveats: Seemingly characteristic of ankylosing spondylitis blood was a TCR beta motif consisting of eight highly homologous variants.

V lost 0 bases and J 0 bases, leaving 9 bases between the germline ends. Germline CDR1 SGHRS, CDR2 YFSETQ. The CDR3 length is 15 residues. MiXCR, run by TCRdb on the 5' RACE reads, gives a single entry per CDR3 protein. The repertoire holds roughly 700,000 distinct CDR3 sequences, with about 20% as singletons. The clonotype was recovered from a male donor with ankylosing spondylitis. The sequencing sample was made of blood, either unsorted or a sorted T cell fraction (not recorded which). The chain joins TRBV5-1 to TRBJ1-1; D remains ambiguous. CDR3 sequence (DNA): TGCGCCAGCAGCTTGGGGGTTGGACTGAACACTGAAGCTTTCTTT. Translated, it gives CASSLGVGLNTEAFF.